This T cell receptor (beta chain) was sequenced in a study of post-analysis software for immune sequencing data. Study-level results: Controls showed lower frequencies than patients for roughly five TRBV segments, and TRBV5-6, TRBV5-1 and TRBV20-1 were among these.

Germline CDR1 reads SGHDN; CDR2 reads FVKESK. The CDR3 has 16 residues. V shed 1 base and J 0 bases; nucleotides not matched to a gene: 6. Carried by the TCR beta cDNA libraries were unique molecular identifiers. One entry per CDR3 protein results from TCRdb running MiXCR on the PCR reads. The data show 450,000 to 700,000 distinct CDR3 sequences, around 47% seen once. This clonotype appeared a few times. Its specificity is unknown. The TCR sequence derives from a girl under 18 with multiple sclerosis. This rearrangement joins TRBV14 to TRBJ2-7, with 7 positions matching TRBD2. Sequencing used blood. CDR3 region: CASSQVPAGSSYEQYF. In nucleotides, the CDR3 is TGTGCCAGCAGCCAAGTTCCAGCGGGGAGCTCCTACGAGCAGTACTTC.